This TCR beta chain stems from a study of cytomegalovirus exposure and HLA in healthy donors. At the level of the study: According to later analysis, the same platform produced the 100 to 150 validation and about 630 first-cohort repertoires.

This table comes from immunoSEQ multiplex PCR, and its TCRdb copy is limited to in-frame clones, with some not included. Of about 340,000 clones in the sample, around 86% were seen once. The ends were cut back, 4 bases at V and 0 bases at J, with 8 bases in the middle. Germline V gene data show CDR1 as SGHRS and CDR2 as YFSETQ. The CDR3 extends over 14 amino acids. The source is a woman under 30 in good health and CMV-seronegative. Sequencing was carried out using PBMCs. The chain has TRBV5-1 and TRBJ2-4; D is undetermined. The CDR3 here is CASSGTGAKNIQYF. In nucleotides, the CDR3 is TGCGCCAGCAGCGGCACGGGAGCCAAAAACATTCAGTACTTC.